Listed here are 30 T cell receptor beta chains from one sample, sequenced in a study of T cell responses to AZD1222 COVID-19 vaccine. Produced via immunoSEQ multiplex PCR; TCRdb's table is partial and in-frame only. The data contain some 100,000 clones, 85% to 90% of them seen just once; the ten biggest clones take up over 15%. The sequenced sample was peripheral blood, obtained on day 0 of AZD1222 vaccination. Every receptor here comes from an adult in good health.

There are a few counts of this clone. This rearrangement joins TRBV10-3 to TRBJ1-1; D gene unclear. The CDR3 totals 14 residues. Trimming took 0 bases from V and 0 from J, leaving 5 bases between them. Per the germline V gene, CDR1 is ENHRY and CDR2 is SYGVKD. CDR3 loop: CAISESTLNTEAFF. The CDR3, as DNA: TGTGCCATCAGTGAGTCAACCTTGAACACTGAAGCTTTCTTT.

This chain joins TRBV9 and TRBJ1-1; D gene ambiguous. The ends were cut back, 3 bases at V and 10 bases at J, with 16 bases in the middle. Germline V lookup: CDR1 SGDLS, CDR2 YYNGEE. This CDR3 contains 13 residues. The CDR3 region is CASSDRLGYSAFF. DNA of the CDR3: TGTGCCAGCAGCGACCGACTAGGGTATTCAGCTTTCTTT.

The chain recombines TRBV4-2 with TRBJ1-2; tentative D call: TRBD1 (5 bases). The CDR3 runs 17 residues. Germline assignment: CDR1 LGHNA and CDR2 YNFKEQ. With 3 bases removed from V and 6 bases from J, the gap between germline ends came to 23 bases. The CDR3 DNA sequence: TGTGCCAGCAGCCACCCAGGGCGGGGGACCTTACTGGATGGCTACACCTTC. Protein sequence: CASSHPGRGTLLDGYTF.

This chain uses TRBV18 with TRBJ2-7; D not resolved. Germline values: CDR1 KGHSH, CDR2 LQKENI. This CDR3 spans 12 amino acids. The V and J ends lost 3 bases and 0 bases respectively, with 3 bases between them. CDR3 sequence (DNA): TGTGCCAGCTCACCGGCCTCCTACGAGCAGTACTTC. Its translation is CASSPASYEQYF.

CDR3 DNA sequence: TGTGCCAGCAGGACGGGCTTTAACTATGGCTACACCTTC. Translation: CASRTGFNYGYTF. The genes are TRBV6-5 and TRBJ1-2, with D unresolved. Germline V gives CDR1 MNHEY, CDR2 SVGAGI. V was clipped by 6 bases and J by 1 base, with 9 bases between them. The CDR3 extends over 13 amino acids.

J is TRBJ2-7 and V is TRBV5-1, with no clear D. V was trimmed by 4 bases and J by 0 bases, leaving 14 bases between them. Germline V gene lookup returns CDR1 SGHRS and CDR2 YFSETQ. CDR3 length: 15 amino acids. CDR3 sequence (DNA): TGCGCCAGCAGCCCCGGAACTGCCCGCTCCTACGAGCAGTACTTC. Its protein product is CASSPGTARSYEQYF.

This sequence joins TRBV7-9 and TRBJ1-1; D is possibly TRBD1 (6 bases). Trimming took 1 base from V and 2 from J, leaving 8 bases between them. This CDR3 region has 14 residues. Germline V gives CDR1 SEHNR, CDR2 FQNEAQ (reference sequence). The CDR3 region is CASSLGTDNTEAFF. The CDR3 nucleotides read TGTGCCAGCAGCTTAGGGACAGACAACACTGAAGCTTTCTTT.

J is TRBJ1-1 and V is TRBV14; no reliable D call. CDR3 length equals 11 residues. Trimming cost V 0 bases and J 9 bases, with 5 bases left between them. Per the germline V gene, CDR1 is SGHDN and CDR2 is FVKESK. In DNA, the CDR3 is TGTGCCAGCAGCCAAGAACAGAAAGCTTTCTTT. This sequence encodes CASSQEQKAFF.

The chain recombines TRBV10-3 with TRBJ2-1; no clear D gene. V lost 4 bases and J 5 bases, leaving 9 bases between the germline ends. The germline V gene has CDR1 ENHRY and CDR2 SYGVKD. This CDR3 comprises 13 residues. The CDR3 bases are TGTGCCATCAGTGGGCGCCAGGACAATGAGCAGTTCTTC. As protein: CAISGRQDNEQFF.

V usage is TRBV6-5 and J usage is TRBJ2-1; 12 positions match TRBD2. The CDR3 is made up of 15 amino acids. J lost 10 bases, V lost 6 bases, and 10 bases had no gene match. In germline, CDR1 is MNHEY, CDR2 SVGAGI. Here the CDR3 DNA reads TGTGCCAGCAGATTTAGGACTAGCGGGGAATACGAGCAGTTCTTC. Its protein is CASRFRTSGEYEQFF.

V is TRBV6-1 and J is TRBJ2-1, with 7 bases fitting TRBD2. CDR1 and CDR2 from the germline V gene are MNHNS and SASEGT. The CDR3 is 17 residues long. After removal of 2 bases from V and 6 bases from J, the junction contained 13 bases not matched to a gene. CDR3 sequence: CASSESPRGAGRNEQFF. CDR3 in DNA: TGTGCCAGCAGTGAATCCCCTCGAGGAGCGGGACGCAATGAGCAGTTCTTC.

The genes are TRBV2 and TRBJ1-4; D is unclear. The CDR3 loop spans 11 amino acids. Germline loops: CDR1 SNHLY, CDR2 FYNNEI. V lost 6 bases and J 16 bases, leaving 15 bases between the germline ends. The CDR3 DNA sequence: TGTGCCAGCAGGAGGTTGGGTAATCCGTTTTTT. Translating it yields CASRRLGNPFF.

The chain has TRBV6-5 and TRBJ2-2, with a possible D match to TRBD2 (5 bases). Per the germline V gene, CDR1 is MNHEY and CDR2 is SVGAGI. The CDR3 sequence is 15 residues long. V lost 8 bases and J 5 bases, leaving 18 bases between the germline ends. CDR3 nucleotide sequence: TGTGCCAGCTTCGGAGGTGCGGTCCCTACCGGGGAGCTGTTTTTT. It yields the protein CASFGGAVPTGELFF.

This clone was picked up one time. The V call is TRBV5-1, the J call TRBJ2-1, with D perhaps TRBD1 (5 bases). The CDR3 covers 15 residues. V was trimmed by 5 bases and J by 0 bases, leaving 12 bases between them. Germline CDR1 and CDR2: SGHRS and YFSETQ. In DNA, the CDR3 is TGCGCCAGCAGAGTCGTAGGGGACTCCTACAATGAGCAGTTCTTC. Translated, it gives CASRVVGDSYNEQFF.

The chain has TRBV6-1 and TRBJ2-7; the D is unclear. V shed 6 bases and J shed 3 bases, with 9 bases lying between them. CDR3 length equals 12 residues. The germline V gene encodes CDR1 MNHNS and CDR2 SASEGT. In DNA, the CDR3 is TGTGCCAGCAGGGCCCCGAACTACGAGCAGTACTTC. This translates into CASRAPNYEQYF.

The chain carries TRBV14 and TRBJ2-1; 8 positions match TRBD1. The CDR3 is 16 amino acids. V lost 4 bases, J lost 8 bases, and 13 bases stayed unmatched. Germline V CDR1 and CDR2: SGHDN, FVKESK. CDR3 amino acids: CASSPRMDREGDEQFF. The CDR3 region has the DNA TGTGCCAGCAGCCCGCGGATGGACAGGGAAGGGGATGAGCAGTTCTTC.

CDR3 coding DNA: TGTGCCAGCTCACCGGAGCAGGACAGGAGGAGAGAAAAACTGTTTTTT. Protein sequence: CASSPEQDRRREKLFF. This sequence joins TRBV18 and TRBJ1-4, with 7 nucleotides matching TRBD1. J gave up 8 bases and V 3 bases, and 12 bases lay outside the gene matches. The CDR3 length is 16 residues. Germline loops: CDR1 KGHSH, CDR2 LQKENI.

CDR3 bases: TGTGCCAGCAGTTACAGCTCAGGGACCAACTATGGCTACACCTTC. Its translation: CASSYSSGTNYGYTF. The chain links TRBV6-5 to TRBJ1-2; possible D gene TRBD1, 5 bases. V was trimmed by 2 bases and J by 2 bases, leaving 12 bases between them. The CDR3 extends over 15 amino acids. In germline, CDR1 is MNHEY, CDR2 SVGAGI.

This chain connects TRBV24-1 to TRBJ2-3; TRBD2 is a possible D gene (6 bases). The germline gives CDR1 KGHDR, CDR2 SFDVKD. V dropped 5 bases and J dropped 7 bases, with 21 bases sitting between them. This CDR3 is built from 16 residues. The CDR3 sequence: CATSVSRDSSSHTQYF. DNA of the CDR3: TGTGCCACCAGTGTTTCACGGGACTCGAGCTCCCATACGCAGTATTTT.

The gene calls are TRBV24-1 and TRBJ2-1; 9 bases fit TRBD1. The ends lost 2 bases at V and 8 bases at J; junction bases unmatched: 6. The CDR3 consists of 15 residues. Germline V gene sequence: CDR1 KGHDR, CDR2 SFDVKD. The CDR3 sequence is CATSDYRDRVDEQFF. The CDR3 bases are TGTGCCACCAGTGATTATCGGGACAGGGTTGATGAGCAGTTCTTC.

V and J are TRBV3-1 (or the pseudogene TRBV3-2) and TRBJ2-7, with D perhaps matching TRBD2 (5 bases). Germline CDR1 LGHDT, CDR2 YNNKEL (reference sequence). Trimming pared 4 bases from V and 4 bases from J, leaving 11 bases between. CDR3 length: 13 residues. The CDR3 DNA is TGTGCCAGCAGCCCTCGGGATCCGTACGAGCAGTACTTC. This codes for CASSPRDPYEQYF.

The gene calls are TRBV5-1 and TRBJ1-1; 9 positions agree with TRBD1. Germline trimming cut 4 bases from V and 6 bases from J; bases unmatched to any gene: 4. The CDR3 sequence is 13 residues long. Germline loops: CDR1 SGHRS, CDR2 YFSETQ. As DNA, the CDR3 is TGCGCCAGCAGCCTGGGACAGGGCCCTGAAGCTTTCTTT. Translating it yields CASSLGQGPEAFF.

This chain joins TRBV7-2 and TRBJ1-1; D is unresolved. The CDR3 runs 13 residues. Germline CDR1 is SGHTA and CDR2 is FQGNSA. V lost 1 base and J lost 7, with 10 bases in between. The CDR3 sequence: CASSLVGWGEAFF. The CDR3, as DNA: TGTGCCAGCAGCTTAGTTGGGTGGGGTGAAGCTTTCTTT.

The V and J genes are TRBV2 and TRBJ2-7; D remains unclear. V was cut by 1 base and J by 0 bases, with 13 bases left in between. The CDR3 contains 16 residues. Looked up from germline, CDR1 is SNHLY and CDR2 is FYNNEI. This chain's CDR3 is CASSEGAGPYSYEQYF. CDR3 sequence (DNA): TGTGCCAGCAGTGAAGGAGCAGGACCGTACTCCTACGAGCAGTACTTC.

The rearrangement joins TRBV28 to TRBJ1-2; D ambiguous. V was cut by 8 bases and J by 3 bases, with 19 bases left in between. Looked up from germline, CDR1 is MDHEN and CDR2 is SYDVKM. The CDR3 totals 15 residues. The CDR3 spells CASGRRTLTHYGYTF. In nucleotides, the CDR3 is TGTGCCAGCGGTCGGCGGACCCTAACTCACTATGGCTACACCTTC.

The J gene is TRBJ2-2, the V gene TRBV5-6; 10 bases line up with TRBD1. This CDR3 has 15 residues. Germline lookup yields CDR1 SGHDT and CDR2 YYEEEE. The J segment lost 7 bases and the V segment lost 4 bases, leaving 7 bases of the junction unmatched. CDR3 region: CASSPTGGAVGELFF. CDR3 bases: TGTGCCAGCAGCCCGACAGGGGGCGCGGTCGGGGAGCTGTTTTTT.

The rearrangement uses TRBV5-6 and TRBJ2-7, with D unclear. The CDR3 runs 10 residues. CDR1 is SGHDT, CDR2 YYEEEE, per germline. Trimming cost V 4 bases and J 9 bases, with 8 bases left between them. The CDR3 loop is CASSTRRQYF. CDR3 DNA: TGTGCCAGCAGCACCCGTCGGCAGTACTTC.

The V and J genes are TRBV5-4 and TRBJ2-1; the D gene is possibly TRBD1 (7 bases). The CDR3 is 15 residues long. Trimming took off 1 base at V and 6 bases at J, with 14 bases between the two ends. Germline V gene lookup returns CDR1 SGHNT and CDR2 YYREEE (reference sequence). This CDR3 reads CASSLKTGTGNEQFF. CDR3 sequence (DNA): TGTGCCAGCAGCTTGAAGACAGGGACTGGCAATGAGCAGTTCTTC.

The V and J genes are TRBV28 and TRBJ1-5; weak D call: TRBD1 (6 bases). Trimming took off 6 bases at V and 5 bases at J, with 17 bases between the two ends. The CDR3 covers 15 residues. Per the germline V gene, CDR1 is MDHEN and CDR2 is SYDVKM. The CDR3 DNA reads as TGTGCCAGCAGGTTCCTAGGGAGGGGGGATCAGCCCCAGCATTTT. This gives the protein CASRFLGRGDQPQHF.

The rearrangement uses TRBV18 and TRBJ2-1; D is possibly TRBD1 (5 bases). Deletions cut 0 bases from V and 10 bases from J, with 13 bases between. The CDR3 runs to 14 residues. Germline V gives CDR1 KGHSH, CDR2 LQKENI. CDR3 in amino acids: CASSPPPATAEQFF. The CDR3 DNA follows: TGTGCCAGCTCACCACCTCCAGCGACAGCAGAGCAGTTCTTC.